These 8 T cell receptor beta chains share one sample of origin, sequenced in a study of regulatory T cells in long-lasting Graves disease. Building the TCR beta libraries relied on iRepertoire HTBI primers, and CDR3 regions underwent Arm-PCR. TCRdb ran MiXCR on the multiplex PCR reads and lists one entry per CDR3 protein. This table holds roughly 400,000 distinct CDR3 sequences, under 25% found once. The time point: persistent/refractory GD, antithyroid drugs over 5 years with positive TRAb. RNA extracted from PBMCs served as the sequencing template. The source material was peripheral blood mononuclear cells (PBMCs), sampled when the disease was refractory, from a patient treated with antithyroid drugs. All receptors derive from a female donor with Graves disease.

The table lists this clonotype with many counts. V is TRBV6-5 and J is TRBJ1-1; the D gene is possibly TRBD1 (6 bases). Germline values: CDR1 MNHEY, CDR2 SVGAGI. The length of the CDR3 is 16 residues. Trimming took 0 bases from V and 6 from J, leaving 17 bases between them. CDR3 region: CASSYSRGGSIAEAFF. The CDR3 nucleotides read TGTGCCAGCAGTTACTCGAGAGGGGGTAGTATCGCTGAAGCTTTCTTT.

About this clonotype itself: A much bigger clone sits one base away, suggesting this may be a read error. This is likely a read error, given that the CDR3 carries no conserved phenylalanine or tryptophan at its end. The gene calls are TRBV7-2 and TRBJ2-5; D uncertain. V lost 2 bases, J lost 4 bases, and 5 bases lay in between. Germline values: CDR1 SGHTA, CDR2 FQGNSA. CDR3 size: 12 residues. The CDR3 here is CASSLPPETQYL. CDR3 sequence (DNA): TGTGCCAGCAGCTTACCTCCAGAGACCCAGTACCTC.

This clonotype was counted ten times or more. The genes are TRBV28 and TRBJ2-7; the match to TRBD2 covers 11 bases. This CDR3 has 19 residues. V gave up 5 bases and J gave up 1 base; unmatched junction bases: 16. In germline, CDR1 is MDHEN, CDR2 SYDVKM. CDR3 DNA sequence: TGTGCCAGCAGTCCGGGACTAGCGGTAGGAAAGTGGGAGTCCTACGAGCAGTACTTC. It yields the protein CASSPGLAVGKWESYEQYF.

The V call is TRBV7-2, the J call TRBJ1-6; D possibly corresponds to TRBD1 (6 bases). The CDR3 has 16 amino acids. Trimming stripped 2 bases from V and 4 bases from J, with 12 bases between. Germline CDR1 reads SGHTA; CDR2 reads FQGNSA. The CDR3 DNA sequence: TGTGCCAGCAGCTTAATGGGGGCCCTATATAATTCACCCCTCCACTTT. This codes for CASSLMGALYNSPLHF.

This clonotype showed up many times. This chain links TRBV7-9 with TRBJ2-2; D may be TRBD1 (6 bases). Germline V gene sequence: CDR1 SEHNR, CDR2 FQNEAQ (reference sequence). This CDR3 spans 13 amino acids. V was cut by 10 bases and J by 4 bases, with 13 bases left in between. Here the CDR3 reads CAIQNRVTGELFF. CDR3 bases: TGTGCCATTCAAAACAGGGTCACCGGGGAGCTGTTTTTT.

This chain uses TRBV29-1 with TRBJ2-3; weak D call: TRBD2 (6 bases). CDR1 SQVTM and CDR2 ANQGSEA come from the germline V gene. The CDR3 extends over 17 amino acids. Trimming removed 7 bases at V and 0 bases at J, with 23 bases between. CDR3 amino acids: CSASGVDQVGSTDTQYF. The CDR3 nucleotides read TGCAGCGCCTCGGGGGTGGACCAAGTCGGTAGCACAGATACGCAGTATTTT.

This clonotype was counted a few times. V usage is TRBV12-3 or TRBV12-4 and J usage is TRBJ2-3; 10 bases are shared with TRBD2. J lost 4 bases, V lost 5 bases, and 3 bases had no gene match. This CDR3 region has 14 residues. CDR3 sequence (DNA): TGTGCCAGCAGTCCTAGCGGGAGTCCAGATACGCAGTATTTT. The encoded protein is CASSPSGSPDTQYF.

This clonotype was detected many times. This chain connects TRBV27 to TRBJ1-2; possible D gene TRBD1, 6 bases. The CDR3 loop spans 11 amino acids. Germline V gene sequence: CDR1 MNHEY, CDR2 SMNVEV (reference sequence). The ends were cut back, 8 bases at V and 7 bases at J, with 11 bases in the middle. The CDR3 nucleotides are TGTGCCAGCCAAGGACAGTTTGGCTACACCTTC. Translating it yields CASQGQFGYTF.